The present T cell receptor beta chain was sequenced within a study of glioma-infiltrating T cells. The study, taken as a whole, reports: Gliomas, especially low-grade, showed above-expected tissue-blood divergence; non-neoplastic patients showed below. Very few CDR3 sequences were shared between tissue and blood.

This CDR3 comprises 15 residues. The V gene's germline CDR1 is LNHDA and CDR2 SQIVND (reference sequence). The iRepertoire nested amplicon-rescue multiplex PCR amplified TCR alpha and beta CDR3s from RNA. Tissue mRNA or PBMC total RNA, roughly 100-400 ng, went into one-step reverse transcription and amplification. TCRdb reprocessed the multiplex PCR reads with MiXCR, giving one entry per CDR3 protein. The sample lists 93,000 or so distinct CDR3 sequences, about 30% seen once, with roughly 46% in the top ten. This clonotype was observed a single time. Antigen unknown. A clone one base away is much larger, so this may be a read error.

Sequencing was performed on glioma tissue, nonneoplastic brain tissue, or PBMCs (not recorded which). The chain employs TRBV19 and TRBJ2-1; maybe TRBD1 (6 bases). This TCR came from a human donor with low-grade glioma or glioblastoma, undergoing nonglioma brain surgery, or in good health (not recorded which). CDR3 DNA sequence: TGTGCCACCCGAGGACAGCTAGAGTCCTACAATGAGCAGTTATTC. Protein: CATRGQLESYNEQLF. Looking up the rest from reference TRBV19 and TRBJ2-1 gives the full variable domain: DGGITQSPKYLFRKEGQNVTLSCEQNLNHDAMYWYRQDPGQGLRLIYYSQIVNDFQKGDIAEGYSVSREKKESFPLTVTSAQKNPTAFYLCATRGQLESYNEQLFGPGTRLTVL.